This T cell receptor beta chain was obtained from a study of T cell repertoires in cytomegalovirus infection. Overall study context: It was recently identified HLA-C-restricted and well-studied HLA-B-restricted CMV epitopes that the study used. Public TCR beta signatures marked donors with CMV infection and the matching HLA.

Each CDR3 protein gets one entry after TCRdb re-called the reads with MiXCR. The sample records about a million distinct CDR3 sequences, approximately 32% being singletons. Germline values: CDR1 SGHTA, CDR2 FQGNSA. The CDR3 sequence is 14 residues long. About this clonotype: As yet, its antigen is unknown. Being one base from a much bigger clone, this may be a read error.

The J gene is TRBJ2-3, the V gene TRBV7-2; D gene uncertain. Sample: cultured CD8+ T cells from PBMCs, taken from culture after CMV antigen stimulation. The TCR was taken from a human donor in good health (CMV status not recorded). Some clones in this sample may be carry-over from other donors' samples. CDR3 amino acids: CAGSFLPGTDTQYF. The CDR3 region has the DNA TGTGCCGGCAGCTTCCTCCCGGGCACAGATACGCAGTATTTT.